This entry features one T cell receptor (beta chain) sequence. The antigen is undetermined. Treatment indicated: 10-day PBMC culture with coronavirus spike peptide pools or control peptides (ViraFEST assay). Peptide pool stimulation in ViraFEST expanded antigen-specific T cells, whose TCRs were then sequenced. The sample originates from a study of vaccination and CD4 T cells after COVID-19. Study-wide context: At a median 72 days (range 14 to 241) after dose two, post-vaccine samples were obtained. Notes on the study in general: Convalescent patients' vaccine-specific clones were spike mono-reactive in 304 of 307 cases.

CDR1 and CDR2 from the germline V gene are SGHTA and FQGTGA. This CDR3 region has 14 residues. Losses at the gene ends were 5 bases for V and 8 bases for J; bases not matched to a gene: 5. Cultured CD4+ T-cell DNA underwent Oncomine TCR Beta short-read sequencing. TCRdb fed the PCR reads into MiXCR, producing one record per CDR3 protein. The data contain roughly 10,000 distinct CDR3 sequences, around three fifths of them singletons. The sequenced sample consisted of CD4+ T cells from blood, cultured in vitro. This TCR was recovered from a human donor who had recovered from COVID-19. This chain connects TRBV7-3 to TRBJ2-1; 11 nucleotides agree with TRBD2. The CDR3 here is CASSLAGGDHEQFF. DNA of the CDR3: TGTGCCAGCAGCCTAGCGGGAGGTGATCATGAGCAGTTCTTC.